The rows below give T cell receptor beta chains drawn from one sample of a study of cytomegalovirus exposure and HLA in healthy donors. Clones were sequenced by immunoSEQ multiplex PCR, and TCRdb holds only the in-frame ones, with some missing. The sample yields 90,000 to 100,000 clones, roughly 67% seen once. Input material: PBMCs. Receptors originate from a boy between 10 and 17 years old in good health and CMV-seropositive. Both conserved end residues are part of each CDR3. D genes are given only for firm matches. For some rows the clone size is stated as once, few or many, or as a class when expanded; others skip it.

CDR3nt | CDR3aa | j_gene | d_gene | abundance | v_gene
TGTGCCAGCAGCCATCAGGGGCTAGCGGGAGGAGTTAGGGCAGATACGCAGTATTTT | CASSHQGLAGGVRADTQYF | TRBJ2-3 | TRBD2 | once | TRBV4-2
TGTGCCAGCTCACCACTCGCGACAGGGATCCCCGGATGTGGCTACACCTTC | CASSPLATGIPGCGYTF | TRBJ1-2 | TRBD1 | . | TRBV18
TGTGCCAGCAGCCCGTCAATCGGAGGCTACGAGCAGTACTTC | CASSPSIGGYEQYF | TRBJ2-7 | . | few | TRBV7-2
TGTGCCAGCAGCTCACTTACTAGCGGGGTTTGGGTTGATGAGCAGTTCTTC | CASSSLTSGVWVDEQFF | TRBJ2-1 | TRBD2 | . | TRBV4-2
TGTGCCAGCAGCTTAGCGCGAGCGGGAGGGGGTGAGCAGTTCTTC | CASSLARAGGGEQFF | TRBJ2-1 | TRBD2 | . | TRBV7-2
TGTGCCAGCAGGGCCGGTAGCGGGGGGTCCTACAATGAGCAGTTCTTC | CASRAGSGGSYNEQFF | TRBJ2-1 | TRBD2 | . | TRBV2
TGTGCCAGCAGCCAAGTAAACAGGGTTCGAGGCTACACCTTC | CASSQVNRVRGYTF | TRBJ1-2 | . | . | TRBV14
TGTGCCAGCAGCTTAGGGCTGTCTGGAAACACCATATATTTT | CASSLGLSGNTIYF | TRBJ1-3 | . | . | TRBV9
TGCGCCAGCAGCTTGGCAGGGCACGGCTACACCTTC | CASSLAGHGYTF | TRBJ1-2 | . | . | TRBV5-1
TGCGCCAGCAGCTATACCGGACAGGGAGTCTCCTACGAGCAGTACTTC | CASSYTGQGVSYEQYF | TRBJ2-7 | TRBD1 | . | TRBV5-1
TGTGCCTGGAGTGACCTAGCGGGAGGCAGTGAGCAGTTCTTC | CAWSDLAGGSEQFF | TRBJ2-1 | TRBD2 | . | TRBV30
TGTGCCAGCAGCTTAAGAGCGATGAATTCCCAGCAAGAGACCCAGTACTTC | CASSLRAMNSQQETQYF | TRBJ2-5 | . | once | TRBV7-3
TGTGCCAGCACCCATACTCGGGGACAAGAGCAGTTCTTC | CASTHTRGQEQFF | TRBJ2-1 | . | . | TRBV6-5
TGTGCCAGCAGCTTATCAAGCGGGCCTACTAGCACAGATACGCAGTATTTT | CASSLSSGPTSTDTQYF | TRBJ2-3 | . | . | TRBV7-9
TGCGCCACTCCAGACAGGGCTTCCTACGAGCAGTACTTC | CATPDRASYEQYF | TRBJ2-7 | TRBD1 | few | TRBV10-1
TGTGCACTGGAGTCGGACAGGGGGCTCGAGCAGTACTTC | CALESDRGLEQYF | TRBJ2-7 | TRBD1 | . | TRBV30
TGTGCCAGCAGCGGGTCCGGGACAGGGATAACCGGGGAGCTGTTTTTT | CASSGSGTGITGELFF | TRBJ2-2 | TRBD1 | once | TRBV5-4
TGTGCCAGCAGTGAAGCGTATTCACAGGGATTGAATCAGCCCCAGCATTTT | CASSEAYSQGLNQPQHF | TRBJ1-5 | . | . | TRBV2
TGCGCCAGCAGGGAGAGGTGGAACACCGGGGAGCTGTTTTTT | CASRERWNTGELFF | TRBJ2-2 | . | few | TRBV5-1
TGTGCCAGCAGCTTGGGGCGGGATGAGCAGTTCTTC | CASSLGRDEQFF | TRBJ2-1 | . | . | TRBV5-6
TGTGCCAGCAGTGAATATGGAGGGATAAACCCTGAAGCTTTCTTT | CASSEYGGINPEAFF | TRBJ1-1 | . | . | TRBV6-1